This is a list of T cell receptor beta chains from one sample in a study of blood T cell repertoires in COVID-19. The repertoire was sequenced with immunoSEQ multiplex PCR; TCRdb's copy has only in-frame clones and lacks some. The repertoire holds about 110,000 clones, roughly 82% seen once, with roughly 7.7% in the top ten. Source material: peripheral blood. The receptors here all came from a woman of 80 years or more with active or convalescent COVID-19. Each CDR3 is given with its conserved first and last residue. Each record gives: V gene, J gene, CDR3 protein.

V: TRBV28; J: TRBJ1-1; CDR3: CASTSQGYTEAFF
V: TRBV28; J: TRBJ1-1; CDR3: CASSLSGRGQVEAFF
V: TRBV14; J: TRBJ2-3; CDR3: CASSPTEYTQYF
V: TRBV9; J: TRBJ2-7; CDR3: CASTHGAGANEQYF
V: TRBV7-9; J: TRBJ1-1; CDR3: CASSPPNRGGTEAFF
V: TRBV3-1/TRBV3-2; J: TRBJ2-3; CDR3: CASSQGIGRSTDTQYF
V: TRBV5-1; J: TRBJ1-4; CDR3: CASSPTGTGGEKLFF
V: TRBV15; J: TRBJ2-5; CDR3: CATSPSGDRGPHGTQYF
V: TRBV28; J: TRBJ1-2; CDR3: CASWGSSGEGRPYGYTF
V: TRBV7-6; J: TRBJ1-3; CDR3: CASSTTGNTIYF
V: TRBV28; J: TRBJ2-3; CDR3: CASSIPPTTDTQYF
V: TRBV6-6; J: TRBJ2-3; CDR3: CASSGLAGNNLDTQYF
V: TRBV19; J: TRBJ2-2; CDR3: CASSMPSGRPNTGELFF
V: TRBV12-3/TRBV12-4; J: TRBJ1-4; CDR3: CASSLGGEVFF
V: TRBV28; J: TRBJ1-4; CDR3: CASRGQGPEKLFF
V: TRBV18; J: TRBJ2-3; CDR3: CASSPLRTASTDTQYF
V: TRBV5-1; J: TRBJ2-3; CDR3: CASTPRGGADTQYF
V: TRBV6-6; J: TRBJ1-1; CDR3: CASSHHRQVNTEAFF
V: TRBV10-3; J: TRBJ2-7; CDR3: CAISDAGPYEQYF
V: TRBV2; J: TRBJ2-4; CDR3: CASSQTRAGNIQYF
V: TRBV28; J: TRBJ1-5; CDR3: CASSFTRRDRRNQPQHF
V: TRBV6-2/TRBV6-3; J: TRBJ2-1; CDR3: CASSSTDSYNEQFF
V: TRBV5-1; J: TRBJ2-7; CDR3: CASSPTLRTGGPYEQYF
V: TRBV19; J: TRBJ2-7; CDR3: CASSTTSGDEQYF
V: TRBV6-6; J: TRBJ2-5; CDR3: CASSYGGETQYF
V: TRBV15; J: TRBJ1-1; CDR3: CATSDRAHTEAFF
V: TRBV11-2; J: TRBJ2-2; CDR3: CASSLVRTGELFF
V: TRBV27; J: TRBJ2-1; CDR3: CASSPSTGGSYNEQFF
V: TRBV9; J: TRBJ2-5; CDR3: CASSVGTIRETQYF
V: TRBV6-5; J: TRBJ2-7; CDR3: CASRPSGRGYEQYF
V: TRBV28; J: TRBJ1-4; CDR3: CASSPGTIRSEKLFF
V: TRBV27; J: TRBJ2-1; CDR3: CASSFDSYNEQFF